The rows below give T cell receptor beta chains drawn from one sample of a study of blood T cells in healthy people across ages. TCRdb analysed the 5' RACE reads with MiXCR anew, one entry per CDR3 protein. The sample has about 1.4 million distinct CDR3 sequences, 55% to 75% seen once. Sequenced input: blood. These receptors came from a man aged 18 to 30 in good health. CDR3s include the opening cysteine and the closing phenylalanine or tryptophan. The order of the fields is J gene, V gene, CDR3 protein.

TRBJ2-5,TRBV12-3/TRBV12-4,CASRPSLQETQYF
TRBJ2-4,TRBV20-1,CSARRDRGLTGTSGGSLAKNIQYF
TRBJ2-2,TRBV6-2/TRBV6-3,CASRNGPDTGELFF
TRBJ2-1,TRBV2,CASSVDRLKFF
TRBJ2-7,TRBV12-3/TRBV12-4,CASSPSGVPSYEQYF
TRBJ2-7,TRBV3-1,CASSPSGGEGTYEQYF
TRBJ2-6,TRBV10-3,CAICPSGVGAGANVLTF
TRBJ1-4,TRBV11-2,CASSLMTGANEKLFF
TRBJ2-3,TRBV29-1,CSAGTSGGTTDTQYF
TRBJ2-7,TRBV29-1,CSVEYTYDSYEQYF
TRBJ2-7,TRBV28,CASSSVGSSYEQYF
TRBJ2-1,TRBV6-5,CASSYGERGHNEQFF
NA,TRBV4-1,CASSQPWGDEQYF
TRBJ1-4,TRBV29-1,CSVGGQLTGNEKLFF
TRBJ2-7,TRBV6-5,CASSYSRGQPYEQYF
TRBJ2-3,TRBV28,CASREGTATTDTQYF
TRBJ1-6,TRBV4-2,CASSPTGGGEVNSPLHF
TRBJ2-7,TRBV6-2/TRBV6-3,CASGVQSYEQYF
NA,TRBV29-1,CSVDQRGYNEQYF
NA,TRBV7-9,CASSSRKAGGPNIQYF
TRBJ2-1,TRBV2,CASSGGHEQFF
TRBJ1-1,TRBV9,CASSAYRENTEAFF
TRBJ1-6,TRBV10-3,CASRDSSSYNSPLHF
TRBJ2-1,TRBV29-1,CSVGLVLLDEQFF
TRBJ2-7,TRBV20-1,CSARIAVSYVQYF
TRBJ2-7,TRBV14,CASSPWTGNEQYF
TRBJ2-7,TRBV4-1,CASSPGPLAPYEQYF
TRBJ1-5,TRBV3-1,CASSSTTTGDSNQPQHF
TRBJ2-7,TRBV7-9,CASSADRGHEQYF
TRBJ2-7,TRBV5-1,CASGTSGRAFEQYF
NA,TRBV7-2,CASSLQTGREETQYF